Below are 27 T cell receptor beta chains sequenced from a single sample in a study of cytomegalovirus exposure and HLA in healthy donors. A multiplex PCR was run with 60 Vbeta primers and 13 Jbeta primers. Profiled with immunoSEQ multiplex PCR; TCRdb holds only in-frame clones, not every one. The sample contains roughly 290,000 clones, 70% to 90% of which appear only once. The sequenced sample consisted of PBMCs. These receptors were obtained from a woman aged 18-29 years in good health and CMV-seronegative.

This clone has a handful of counts. The rearrangement links TRBV2 to TRBJ2-3, with D possibly matching TRBD2 (5 bases). The germline V and J ends were trimmed by 6 bases and 2 bases, with 24 bases remaining between them. CDR1 and CDR2 from the germline V gene are SNHLY and FYNNEI. The CDR3 has 18 amino acids. Written as DNA, the CDR3 is TGTGCCAGCAGAGACAACTTCATCGTGAGAGGGCACACAGATACGCAGTATTTT. Residues: CASRDNFIVRGHTDTQYF.

The chain joins TRBV6-5 to TRBJ1-1; D is unclear. V was pared by 0 bases and J by 1 base, with 9 bases between. The CDR3 totals 15 residues. CDR1 is MNHEY, CDR2 SVGAGI, per germline. DNA for the CDR3: TGTGCCAGCAGTTACTCGGTGTCAGGGAACACTGAAGCTTTCTTT. This encodes CASSYSVSGNTEAFF.

This chain links TRBV2 with TRBJ2-1, with 12 bases lining up with TRBD2. Germline V gene data show CDR1 as SNHLY and CDR2 as FYNNEI. The CDR3 loop spans 14 amino acids. J gave up 15 bases and V 5 bases, and 11 bases lay outside the gene matches. The CDR3 loop is CASSRLAGEPGGFF. The CDR3 DNA reads TGTGCCAGCAGTCGACTAGCGGGAGAACCCGGGGGGTTCTTC. Full variable domain (missing parts from reference TRBV2 and TRBJ2-1): EPEVTQTPSHQVTQMGQEVILRCVPISNHLYFYWYRQILGQKVEFLVSFYNNEISEKSEIFDDQFSVERPDGSNFTLKIRSTKLEDSAMYFCASSRLAGEPGGFFGPGTRLTVL.

CDR3 in amino acids: CASSQDFLTYNEQFF. CDR3 nucleotides: TGTGCCAGCAGCCAAGATTTTCTAACCTACAATGAGCAGTTCTTC. J is TRBJ2-1 and V is TRBV4-2, with D unresolved. Trimming removed 0 bases from V and 2 bases from J, with 8 bases in between. The CDR3 spans 15 residues. Germline lookup yields CDR1 LGHNA and CDR2 YNFKEQ.

The chain recombines TRBV6-1 with TRBJ2-7; 10 nucleotides align to TRBD2. Germline V CDR1 and CDR2: MNHNS, SASEGT. With V trimmed by 5 bases and J by 0 bases, 4 bases remained unmatched. The CDR3 is 15 residues long. The CDR3 protein is CASSSTSGNSYEQYF. The CDR3, as DNA: TGTGCCAGCAGTTCCACTAGCGGGAACTCCTACGAGCAGTACTTC.

The rearrangement links TRBV9 to TRBJ2-6; TRBD2 matches at 7 bases. The CDR3 consists of 18 residues. The ends lost 4 bases at V and 0 bases at J; junction bases unmatched: 10. The germline V gene encodes CDR1 SGDLS and CDR2 YYNGEE. The CDR3 DNA follows: TGTGCCAGCAGCCTGGGGGGGGGAGTCCTCTCTGGGGCCAACGTCCTGACTTTC. Protein product: CASSLGGGVLSGANVLTF.

The V call is TRBV18, the J call TRBJ1-1; 8 nucleotides agree with TRBD1. Germline CDR1 KGHSH, CDR2 LQKENI. V gave up 2 bases and J gave up 1 base; unmatched junction bases: 3. The length of the CDR3 is 15 residues. CDR3 residues: CASSPTGGTNTEAFF. The CDR3 nucleotides read TGTGCCAGCTCACCAACAGGGGGGACGAACACTGAAGCTTTCTTT.

The CDR3 DNA sequence: TGTGCCTGGAGCGTACAGGGGGGCACAGATACGCAGTATTTT. Protein sequence: CAWSVQGGTDTQYF. The rearrangement uses TRBV30 and TRBJ2-3; TRBD1 matches at 8 bases. V shed 3 bases, J shed 1 base, and the junction held 3 bases outside the gene matches. Germline lookup yields CDR1 GTSNPN and CDR2 SVGIG (reference sequence). The CDR3 has 14 residues.

The gene calls are TRBV18 and TRBJ1-2; D is uncertain. The V end lost 6 bases, the J end lost 5 bases, and 16 bases lay between the germline ends. The germline CDR1 and CDR2 sequences are KGHSH and LQKENI. The length of the CDR3 is 14 residues. The chain's CDR3 is CASSEGEGLYGYTF. CDR3 sequence (DNA): TGTGCCAGCTCCGAGGGAGAGGGCCTGTATGGCTACACCTTC.

This clone was observed once. The sample carries other DNA sequences with the same CDR3. V gene TRBV20-1 combines with J gene TRBJ2-3; no clear D gene. Trimming removed 3 bases at V and 5 bases at J, with 3 bases between. Germline CDR1 reads DFQATT; CDR2 reads SNEGSKA (reference sequence). CDR3 length equals 10 residues. The CDR3 here is CSASLDTQYF. The CDR3 nucleotides are TGCAGTGCTAGTCTAGATACGCAGTATTTT.

The genes are TRBV10-3 and TRBJ2-7, with 11 bases that match TRBD1. Unmatched junction bases numbered 7, after V lost 3 bases and J lost 3 bases. This CDR3 has 16 amino acids. Germline CDR1 and CDR2: ENHRY and SYGVKD. The CDR3 region is CAISDSPGTGGYEQYF. The CDR3 DNA sequence: TGTGCCATCAGTGATTCCCCCGGGACAGGGGGCTACGAGCAGTACTTC.

This chain's CDR3 is CASSPPTAPVNTEAFF. The CDR3 region has the DNA TGTGCCAGCTCACCCCCGACAGCACCAGTGAACACTGAAGCTTTCTTT. The genes are TRBV18 and TRBJ1-1; D is perhaps TRBD1 (5 bases). Germline assignment: CDR1 KGHSH and CDR2 LQKENI. V was trimmed by 3 bases and J by 0 bases, leaving 14 bases between them. The CDR3 sequence is 16 residues long.

The chain recombines TRBV5-6 with TRBJ1-2; possible D gene TRBD1, 5 bases. This CDR3 comprises 12 residues. CDR1 is SGHDT and CDR2 is YYEEEE in the germline V gene. Trimming took off 4 bases at V and 5 bases at J, with 9 bases between the two ends. CDR3 amino acids: CASSRKGYGYTF. CDR3 nucleotide sequence: TGTGCCAGCAGCCGAAAGGGGTATGGCTACACCTTC. Full variable domain (missing parts from reference TRBV5-6 and TRBJ1-2): DAGVTQSPTHLIKTRGQQVTLRCSPKSGHDTVSWYQQALGQGPQFIFQYYEEEERQRGNFPDRFSGHQFPNYSSELNVNALLLGDSALYLCASSRKGYGYTFGSGTRLTVV.

The genes are TRBV6-5 and TRBJ2-7; possible D gene TRBD1, 6 bases. The germline gives CDR1 MNHEY, CDR2 SVGAGI. The CDR3 runs to 13 residues. Trimming left V 2 bases short and J 4 bases short, with 9 bases between. In nucleotides, the CDR3 is TGTGCCAGCAGTTACAAGGGGGATTACGAGCAGTACTTC. It codes for CASSYKGDYEQYF.

A remark on this clone: A read error may produce the germline difference seen at one junction end. This chain connects TRBV7-9 to TRBJ1-6; possibly TRBD1 for D (5 bases). Germline lookup yields CDR1 SEHNR and CDR2 FQNEAQ (reference sequence). CDR3 length equals 13 residues. The CDR3 loop is CSSSRGQGSPLHF. The CDR3 region has the DNA TGTTCCAGCAGCCGCGGTCAGGGTTCACCCCTCCACTTT.

The chain carries TRBV4-1 and TRBJ2-2; the D gene is possibly TRBD2 (5 bases). This CDR3 has 14 amino acids. CDR1 is MGHRA and CDR2 is YSYEKL in the germline V gene. The V gene lost 1 base and the J gene lost 6 bases, with 9 bases spanning the gap. The CDR3 DNA sequence: TGCGCCAGCAGCCAAGGGGAGACATCCGGGGAGCTGTTTTTT. Protein product: CASSQGETSGELFF.

The CDR3 here is CASSFLEGRTYGYTF. The CDR3 coding sequence is TGTGCCAGCAGTTTTTTGGAGGGCAGAACTTATGGCTACACCTTC. The chain employs TRBV5-6 and TRBJ1-2; no clear D. The CDR3 has 15 amino acids. The V gene lost 5 bases and the J gene lost 5 bases, with 19 bases spanning the gap. Germline-derived CDR1 and CDR2 are SGHDT and YYEEEE.

The chain couples TRBV5-6 to TRBJ2-5, with 12 bases fitting TRBD2. Trimming took 1 base from V and 4 from J; bases not matched to a gene: 11. This CDR3 spans 18 amino acids. The V gene's germline CDR1 is SGHDT and CDR2 YYEEEE. The CDR3 protein is CASSLFTSGGSRGETQYF. The CDR3 DNA follows: TGTGCCAGCAGCTTGTTTACTAGCGGGGGGTCCAGGGGAGAGACCCAGTACTTC.

This clone appeared a single time. CDR3 nucleotides: TGTGCCACCAGCAGATGGGACAGGGGAAATGAAAAACTGTTTTTT. Encoded protein: CATSRWDRGNEKLFF. The chain couples TRBV15 to TRBJ1-4, with TRBD1 matching over 10 bases. The CDR3 sequence is 15 residues long. Losses at the gene ends were 2 bases for V and 5 bases for J; bases not matched to a gene: 2. CDR1 and CDR2 from the germline V gene are LNHNV and YYDKDF (reference sequence).

A word on this clone: The sample carries other DNA sequences with the same CDR3. This chain links TRBV5-1 with TRBJ1-1, with 8 bases lining up with TRBD1. Germline assignment: CDR1 SGHRS and CDR2 YFSETQ. V lost 1 base, J lost 6 bases, and 5 bases stayed unmatched. The CDR3 loop spans 14 amino acids. DNA of the CDR3: TGCGCCAGCAGCTTGACAGGGGGTCTCTCTGAAGCTTTCTTT. It yields the protein CASSLTGGLSEAFF.

The chain combines TRBV13 with TRBJ2-7, with 7 positions matching TRBD1. Looked up from germline, CDR1 is PRHDT and CDR2 is FYEKMQ (reference sequence). The trim removed 5 bases at V and 2 bases at J, leaving 12 bases unmatched. This CDR3 is built from 16 residues. The CDR3 loop is CASSPPTGTDPYEQYF. The CDR3 DNA follows: TGTGCCAGCAGCCCTCCCACCGGGACAGACCCCTACGAGCAGTACTTC.

In DNA form, the CDR3 reads TGCGCCAGCAGCCTTCGGGGGGCCGATGGAGAGACCCAGTACTTC. It specifies CASSLRGADGETQYF. V gene TRBV5-1 combines with J gene TRBJ2-5, with D possibly matching TRBD2 (7 bases). CDR1 SGHRS and CDR2 YFSETQ come from the germline V gene. This CDR3 has 15 residues. V was clipped by 4 bases and J by 4 bases, with 17 bases between them.

J is TRBJ1-5 and V is TRBV7-9; 8 nucleotides line up with TRBD1. This CDR3 is 15 amino acids long. V lost 5 bases and J lost 1; bases outside the gene matches: 4. Germline-derived CDR1 and CDR2 are SEHNR and FQNEAQ (reference sequence). CDR3 in DNA: TGTGCCAGCAGCCGGACAGGGATGAGCAATCAGCCCCAGCATTTT. This gives the protein CASSRTGMSNQPQHF. Full variable domain (remainder filled in from reference TRBV7-9 and TRBJ1-5): DTGVSQNPRHKITKRGQNVTFRCDPISEHNRLYWYRQTLGQGPEFLTYFQNEAQLEKSRLLSDRFSAERPKGSFSTLEIQRTEQGDSAMYLCASSRTGMSNQPQHFGDGTRLSIL.

J is TRBJ2-3 and V is TRBV2; a possible D gene is TRBD2 (5 bases). Germline CDR1 reads SNHLY; CDR2 reads FYNNEI. The V and J ends lost 7 bases and 1 base respectively, with 15 bases between them. The CDR3 covers 15 residues. In DNA form, the CDR3 reads TGTGCCAGCAAATATGGGAGACTGGGCACAGATACGCAGTATTTT. This sequence encodes CASKYGRLGTDTQYF.

This chain connects TRBV25-1 to TRBJ2-1; the D is unclear. CDR1 is MGHDK and CDR2 is SYGVNS in the germline V gene. The germline V and J ends were trimmed by 1 base and 0 bases, with 10 bases remaining between them. The CDR3 sequence is 16 residues long. This CDR3 is CASSESIASSYNEQFF. In nucleotides, the CDR3 is TGTGCCAGCAGTGAATCGATTGCTAGCTCCTACAATGAGCAGTTCTTC.

This clone occurred a few times. This sequence joins TRBV6-5 and TRBJ1-3; 7 bases match TRBD1. V dropped 4 bases and J dropped 2; count of bases not matched to a gene: 2. Germline assignment: CDR1 MNHEY and CDR2 SVGAGI. The CDR3 is made up of 14 amino acids. The CDR3 bases are TGTGCCAGCAGTTTCGACAGGGCTGGAAACACCATATATTTT. Residues: CASSFDRAGNTIYF.

The chain joins TRBV7-2 to TRBJ1-3, with D hard to call. This CDR3 has 13 residues. Germline-derived CDR1 and CDR2 are SGHTA and FQGNSA. V was cut by 3 bases and J by 3 bases, with 6 bases left in between. The DNA for the CDR3 is TGTGCCAGCAGCTTCGGAGTTGGAAACACCATATATTTT. It is translated as CASSFGVGNTIYF.